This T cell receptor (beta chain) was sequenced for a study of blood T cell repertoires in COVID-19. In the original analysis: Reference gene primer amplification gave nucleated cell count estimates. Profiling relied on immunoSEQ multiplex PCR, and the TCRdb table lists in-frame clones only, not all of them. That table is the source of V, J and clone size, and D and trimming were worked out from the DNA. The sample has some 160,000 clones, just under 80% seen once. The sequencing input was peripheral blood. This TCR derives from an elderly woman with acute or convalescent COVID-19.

The CDR3 DNA reads as TGTGCCTGGATGGGGACAGAAGGTGAAAAACTGTTTTTT. Protein product: CAWMGTEGEKLFF. The rearrangement uses TRBV30 and TRBJ1-4, with 7 bases matching TRBD1. After removal of 4 bases from V and 7 bases from J, the junction contained 6 bases not matched to a gene. Germline CDR1 reads GTSNPN; CDR2 reads SVGIG (reference sequence). The CDR3 length is 13 residues.